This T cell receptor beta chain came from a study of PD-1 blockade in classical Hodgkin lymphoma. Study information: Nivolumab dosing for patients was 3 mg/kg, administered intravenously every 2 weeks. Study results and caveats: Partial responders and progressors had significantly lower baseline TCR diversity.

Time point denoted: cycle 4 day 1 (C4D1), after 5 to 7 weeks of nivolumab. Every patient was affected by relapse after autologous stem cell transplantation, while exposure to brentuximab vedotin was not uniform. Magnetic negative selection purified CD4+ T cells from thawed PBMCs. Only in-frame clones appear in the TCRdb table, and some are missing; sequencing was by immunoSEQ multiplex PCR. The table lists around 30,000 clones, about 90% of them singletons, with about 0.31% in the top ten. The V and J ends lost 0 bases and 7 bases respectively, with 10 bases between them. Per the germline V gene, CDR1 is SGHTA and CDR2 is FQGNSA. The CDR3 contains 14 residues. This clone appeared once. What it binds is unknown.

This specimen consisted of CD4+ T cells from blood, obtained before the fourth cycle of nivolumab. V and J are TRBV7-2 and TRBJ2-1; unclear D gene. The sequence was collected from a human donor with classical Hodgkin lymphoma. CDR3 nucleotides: TGTGCCAGCAGCTTAGCTAATGTCGGGAATGAGCAGTTCTTC. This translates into CASSLANVGNEQFF.